This TCR beta chain was documented in a study of shared clonotypes between healthy human individuals. Study in general: Serving as donors were two women and a few men, whose ages spanned 18 to 49. For every donor, three CD4 naive, three CD4 memory, two CD8 naive and one CD8 memory plates were used.

Looked up from germline, CDR1 is GTSNPN and CDR2 is SVGIG (reference sequence). The CDR3 covers 14 residues. V was shortened by 3 bases and J by 0 bases, with 12 bases between the two germline ends. Comment on this clone: The antigen remains undetermined.

Donation came from healthy HIV-negative adults that had no recent acute infections or vaccinations. Study results and caveats: Among donors, the sharing of clonotypes was expected to be influenced by sequencing depth.

Method: immunoSEQ multiplex PCR; TCRdb's copy keeps in-frame clones and lacks some. The sample yields a few hundred thousand clones, about 96% seen once. Sequenced sample: memory CD8+ T cells sorted from blood. Subset defined: CD45RO+ cells pooled with CCR7-negative TemRA cells. This chain uses TRBV30 with TRBJ2-7; possible D gene TRBD2, 6 bases. The TCR originated in a young man in good health. The CDR3 protein is CAWSALGGSYEQYF. CDR3 sequence (DNA): TGTGCCTGGAGCGCCCTCGGGGGCTCCTACGAGCAGTACTTC. The variable domain in full, with the rest retrieved from reference TRBV30 and TRBJ2-7, is SQTIHQWPATLVQPVGSPLSLECTVEGTSNPNLYWYRQAAGRGLQLLFYSVGIGQISSEVPQNLSASRPQDRQFILSSKKLLLSDSGFYLCAWSALGGSYEQYFGPGTRLTVT.